This T cell receptor beta chain was documented in a study of T cell changes during pregnancy in multiple sclerosis (dated by TCRdb to the late 2010s). With regard to the full study: In women with multiple sclerosis, the researchers looked at how the T cell repertoire shifted as pregnancy progressed.

A word on this clone: Its target antigen remains unknown. Nothing much larger sits one base from this clone, and base qualities are not available.

Libraries came from the immunoSEQ multiplex PCR assay. This immuneACCESS table, as held by TCRdb, lists in-frame sequences with V and J called but not all clones. Of the missing ones, under half trace to an unresolved V gene in checked studies; the others have no known cause. The sample table holds approximately 96,000 clones, of which 92% were seen once. The leading ten clones occupy 2% to 3% of the sample. Relative to germline, V is missing 4 bases and J is missing 0 bases, with 5 bases of the junction outside any gene match. CDR1 SGHRS and CDR2 YFSETQ are derived from the germline V gene. The CDR3 runs 15 residues from the cysteine to the phenylalanine. Kept here is only the CDR3 DNA, which spans 45 bases and is read in frame from base 1.

The chain is assembled from TRBV5-1 and TRBJ2-7, with 9 middle bases fitting TRBD2. This TCR came from a female donor in good health, enrolled as a control in a pregnancy study. This sample comprised peripheral blood, obtained after pregnancy. The DNA sequence reads TGCGCCAGCAGCATAAATAGCGGGAGCTCCTACGAGCAGTACTTC. It is translated as CASSINSGSSYEQYF. The CDR3 plus the reference TRBV5-1 and TRBJ2-7 genes for the other parts give the full variable domain: KAGVTQTPRYLIKTRGQQVTLSCSPISGHRSVSWYQQTPGQGLQFLFEYFSETQRNKGNFPGRFSGRQFSNSRSEMNVSTLELGDSALYLCASSINSGSSYEQYFGPGTRLTVT.